These 10 T cell receptor beta chains were sequenced from one sample in a study of PD-1 blockade in classical Hodgkin lymphoma (dated by TCRdb to about 2020). The library was built by means of the immunoSEQ multiplex PCR assay. Sourced from immuneACCESS, this table was stored by TCRdb with only in-frame sequences that have V and J called. A share of the clones is absent; for the studies checked, an unresolved V gene accounts for under half, and the remainder has no known explanation. This sample lists about 54,000 clones; around 93% were detected once. Under 11% of the sample is taken by the ten largest. Interpreted using the paper, the time point label stands for: cycle 2 day 1 (C2D1) of nivolumab. Relapse after autologous stem cell transplantation had occurred in all trial patients, and cohorts A, B and C were distinguished by prior brentuximab vedotin exposure. The sample in question was peripheral blood mononuclear cells (PBMCs), obtained before the second cycle of nivolumab. These receptors originate from a human donor with classical Hodgkin lymphoma.

V is TRBV2 and J is TRBJ2-5; 7 bases fit TRBD2. Trimming removed 5 bases from V and 9 bases from J; junction bases left unmatched: 12. This CDR3 has 14 amino acids. The germline gives CDR1 SNHLY, CDR2 FYNNEI. DNA of the CDR3: TGTGCCAGCAGTTTAGGGACTACGGAAATCGCCCAGTACTTC. Translated: CASSLGTTEIAQYF. Full variable domain (missing parts from reference TRBV2 and TRBJ2-5): EPEVTQTPSHQVTQMGQEVILRCVPISNHLYFYWYRQILGQKVEFLVSFYNNEISEKSEIFDDQFSVERPDGSNFTLKIRSTKLEDSAMYFCASSLGTTEIAQYFGPGTRLLVL.

The chain joins TRBV5-1 to TRBJ2-7; TRBD1 matches 9 bases. V shed 2 bases, J shed 6 bases, and the junction held 6 bases outside the gene matches. Germline assignment: CDR1 SGHRS and CDR2 YFSETQ. The length of the CDR3 is 14 residues. CDR3 sequence reads: CASSFGTGYPEQYF. As DNA, the CDR3 is TGCGCCAGCAGCTTCGGGACAGGGTACCCCGAGCAGTACTTC.

The V gene is TRBV11-2, the J gene TRBJ2-5; 9 bases agree with TRBD2. The V segment lost 4 bases and the J segment 3 bases; nucleotides outside the gene matches: 6. CDR1 and CDR2 (germline): SGHAT, FQNNGV. The CDR3 extends over 15 amino acids. In DNA, the CDR3 is TGTGCCAGCAGCTCCCTAGCGGGGAGGGAAGAGACCCAGTACTTC. This sequence encodes CASSSLAGREETQYF. Variable domain in full (rest from reference TRBV11-2 and TRBJ2-5): EAGVAQSPRYKIIEKRQSVAFWCNPISGHATLYWYQQILGQGPKLLIQFQNNGVVDDSQLPKDRFSAERLKGVDSTLKIQPAKLEDSAVYLCASSSLAGREETQYFGPGTRLLVL.

This chain joins TRBV19 and TRBJ2-3; a possible D gene is TRBD1 (5 bases). There are 15 residues in the CDR3. CDR1 is LNHDA, CDR2 SQIVND, per germline (reference sequence). V lost 5 bases and J 2 bases, leaving 14 bases between the germline ends. This chain's CDR3 is CASSPLDRSTDTQYF. The CDR3 DNA sequence: TGTGCCAGTAGTCCTCTTGACAGATCCACAGATACGCAGTATTTT.

The V gene is TRBV2, the J gene TRBJ2-5, with a possible D match to TRBD1 (6 bases). Germline CDR1 is SNHLY and CDR2 is FYNNEI. The V gene lost 6 bases and the J gene lost 7 bases, with 18 bases spanning the gap. This CDR3 is 14 amino acids long. CDR3 nucleotide sequence: TGTGCCAGCAGAGCTAGGGCCCGCAGGGGGACCCAGTACTTC. It specifies CASRARARRGTQYF.

The rearrangement uses TRBV6-6 and TRBJ2-5, with D maybe TRBD1 (6 bases). Trimming stripped 2 bases from V and 2 bases from J, with 12 bases between. Germline-derived CDR1 and CDR2 are MNHNY and SVGAGI (reference sequence). The CDR3 spans 15 residues. This CDR3 is CASSYGGRGQETQYF. CDR3 nucleotide sequence: TGTGCCAGCAGTTACGGTGGCAGGGGTCAAGAGACCCAGTACTTC.

The gene calls are TRBV9 and TRBJ2-1; D gene uncertain. The germline V gene has CDR1 SGDLS and CDR2 YYNGEE. The CDR3 sequence is 15 residues long. Trimming pared 0 bases from V and 2 bases from J, leaving 9 bases between. The CDR3 reads CASSVERWPYNEQFF. In nucleotides, the CDR3 is TGTGCCAGCAGCGTAGAACGGTGGCCCTACAATGAGCAGTTCTTC.

J is TRBJ1-1 and V is TRBV28; tentative D call: TRBD1 (5 bases). Germline values: CDR1 MDHEN, CDR2 SYDVKM. The CDR3 runs to 14 residues. V was cut by 1 base and J by 7 bases, with 13 bases left in between. The CDR3 DNA reads as TGTGCCAGCAGTTTATCGCAGAGGGGTGGTGAAGCTTTCTTT. It encodes CASSLSQRGGEAFF.

The chain joins TRBV5-4 to TRBJ2-1; TRBD1 aligns across 7 bases. The CDR3 contains 17 residues. The V and J ends lost 3 bases and 5 bases, in that order; junction bases with no gene match: 14. Germline V CDR1 and CDR2: SGHNT, YYREEE (reference sequence). CDR3 sequence (DNA): TGTGCCAGCAGCTCGTTGTCCGGGACAGCGGAACACAATGAGCAGTTCTTC. This translates into CASSSLSGTAEHNEQFF. The variable domain in full, with the rest retrieved from reference TRBV5-4 and TRBJ2-1, is ETGVTQSPTHLIKTRGQQVTLRCSSQSGHNTVSWYQQALGQGPQFIFQYYREEENGRGNFPPRFSGLQFPNYSSELNVNALELDDSALYLCASSSLSGTAEHNEQFFGPGTRLTVL.

V gene TRBV6-5 combines with J gene TRBJ1-1, with D perhaps matching TRBD1 (5 bases). Looked up from germline, CDR1 is MNHEY and CDR2 is SVGAGI. The length of the CDR3 is 16 residues. V was pared by 0 bases and J by 1 base, with 12 bases between. For the CDR3, the DNA is TGTGCCAGCAGTTACTCGGGACTGGGGAGGAACACTGAAGCTTTCTTT. It specifies CASSYSGLGRNTEAFF.